What follows are 10 T cell receptor beta chains derived from one specimen sequenced in a study of OX40 agonist ivuxolimab in advanced cancers. Generated by immunoSEQ multiplex PCR, the TCRdb table keeps only in-frame clones and is missing some. The sample has more than 100,000 clones; 85% to 95% are singletons. Sequenced here: CD4+ or CD8+ T cells sorted from blood, sampled in a trial of the OX40 agonist ivuxolimab. The origin of the receptors is an adult with an advanced solid tumor such as melanoma, head and neck, liver or kidney cancer.

J is TRBJ2-3 and V is TRBV15; D uncertain. Deletions cut 7 bases from V and 0 bases from J, with 14 bases between. This CDR3 is built from 15 residues. CDR1 is LNHNV and CDR2 is YYDKDF in the germline V gene (reference sequence). The CDR3, as DNA: TGTGCCACCACCGAGAGGCGAACTAGCACAGATACGCAGTATTTT. Translating it yields CATTERRTSTDTQYF.

V is TRBV9 and J is TRBJ2-1; D is unclear. V gave up 4 bases and J gave up 7 bases, with 9 bases separating them. CDR1 is SGDLS and CDR2 is YYNGEE in the germline V gene. CDR3 length: 12 residues. In DNA, the CDR3 is TGTGCCAGCAGCCGAGGTGAAAATGAGCAGTTCTTC. It translates to CASSRGENEQFF.

The J gene is TRBJ1-1, the V gene TRBV5-1; D remains ambiguous. Germline CDR1 is SGHRS and CDR2 is YFSETQ. Trimming took 2 bases from V and 1 from J, leaving 9 bases between them. CDR3 size: 14 residues. CDR3 DNA sequence: TGCGCCAGCAGCTTCACCTCATCGAACACTGAAGCTTTCTTT. Protein sequence: CASSFTSSNTEAFF.

This rearrangement joins TRBV12-5 to TRBJ1-3; 9 bases are shared with TRBD1. Germline V lookup: CDR1 LGHNT, CDR2 FRNRAP. The V segment lost 0 bases and the J segment 3 bases; nucleotides outside the gene matches: 6. CDR3 length: 17 residues. CDR3 sequence: CASGLVQGASFGNTIYF. As DNA, the CDR3 is TGTGCTAGTGGTTTGGTACAGGGGGCCTCGTTTGGAAACACCATATATTTT.

This sequence joins TRBV18 and TRBJ1-3; D gene uncertain. The CDR3 is 17 residues long. Germline assignment: CDR1 KGHSH and CDR2 LQKENI. V was clipped by 2 bases and J by 0 bases, with 14 bases between them. The DNA of the CDR3 is TGTGCCAGCTCACCATCCTCCGGTGGGGACTCTGGAAACACCATATATTTT. Amino acids: CASSPSSGGDSGNTIYF.

The V call is TRBV29-1, the J call TRBJ2-5, with D tentatively TRBD1 or TRBD2 (5 bases each). The V end was cut by 4 bases, the J end by 5 bases, with 11 bases between. CDR3 length equals 12 residues. CDR1 and CDR2 from the germline V gene are SQVTM and ANQGSEA. The CDR3: CSVGWGMETQYF. CDR3 coding DNA: TGCAGCGTTGGTTGGGGGATGGAGACCCAGTACTTC. Looking up the rest from reference TRBV29-1 and TRBJ2-5 gives the full variable domain: SAVISQKPSRDICQRGTSLTIQCQVDSQVTMMFWYRQQPGQSLTLIATANQGSEATYESGFVIDKFPISRPNLTFSTLTVSNMSPEDSSIYLCSVGWGMETQYFGPGTRLLVL.

The chain carries TRBV18 and TRBJ1-1, with no clear D. The V end was cut by 3 bases, the J end by 3 bases, with 17 bases between. In germline, CDR1 is KGHSH, CDR2 LQKENI. The CDR3 has 16 amino acids. The CDR3 DNA reads as TGTGCCAGCTCACCCGGGTTTGGAGTCGGCGACACTGAAGCTTTCTTT. It encodes CASSPGFGVGDTEAFF.

This clone occurred a few times. The chain combines TRBV6-1 with TRBJ1-1; D remains unclear. Germline V CDR1 and CDR2: MNHNS, SASEGT. V shed 7 bases and J shed 1 base, with 10 bases lying between them. The CDR3 has 13 residues. CDR3 residues: CASKVQQNTEAFF. For the CDR3, the DNA is TGTGCCAGCAAGGTACAGCAGAACACTGAAGCTTTCTTT.

The gene calls are TRBV5-4 and TRBJ2-7; tentative D call: TRBD1 (6 bases). CDR3 length equals 13 residues. Germline CDR1 and CDR2: SGHNT and YYREEE (reference sequence). V lost 1 base, J lost 7 bases, and 12 bases lay in between. This chain's CDR3 is CASSLPTGSEQYF. The CDR3 bases are TGTGCCAGCAGCTTGCCTACAGGGTCTGAGCAGTACTTC.

This chain connects TRBV6-1 to TRBJ1-2; 7 nucleotides agree with TRBD1. Germline-derived CDR1 and CDR2 are MNHNS and SASEGT. This CDR3 contains 17 residues. V was clipped by 2 bases and J by 2 bases; unmatched bases: 11. The CDR3 sequence: CASSEPGGGRFNYGYTF. CDR3 DNA sequence: TGTGCCAGCAGTGAACCAGGGGGGGGGCGATTCAACTATGGCTACACCTTC.